This T cell receptor beta chain came from a study of T-cell reconstitution after alpha-beta-depleted transplantation in children (TCRdb year 2016). About the study as a whole: Using TCR repertoire profiling, the study quantitatively followed how T-cell immune reconstitution unfolded in children after TCRalphabeta/CD19-depleted allogeneic hematopoietic cell transplantation.

About this clonotype: Its antigen target is currently unknown. There are no base qualities to consult, and no much larger clone falls within one base.

Trimming at the junction amounts to 7 bases on V and 4 bases on J, and the germline ends lie 11 bases apart. CDR1 is given as SQVTM and CDR2 as ANQGSEA, both from the germline V gene. The CDR3 has 12 amino acids, counting the end cysteine and phenylalanine. Only the CDR3 region is kept as DNA, spanning 36 bases read in frame from base 1. The sample's treatment or condition label, decoded: allogeneic hematopoietic cell transplantation with graft depleted of TCRalphabeta T cells and CD19 B cells. TCRalphabeta/CD19-depleted allogeneic hematopoietic cell grafts were given to the transplant recipients, all of whom were children. Overall results and qualifications from the work: Over subsequent months, a decline in hyperexpanded clone frequencies was noted, and after one year, T-cell counts and TCRbeta diversity were mostly ascribed to newly produced T cells. About two months after transplant, the apparently early recovery of alphabetaT-cell counts reportedly depended on just several hundred clones that had expanded rapidly and came from non-depleted graft cells. The high TCRbeta diversity at day 60 in some patients was ascribed to recipient T cells and intrathymic progenitors that had survived conditioning.

Library method: PCR. Instrument on record: Illumina HiSeq 2500. TCR libraries were prepared with molecular barcoding, using unique molecular identifiers to normalize TCRbeta repertoire quantification. TCRdb reran the public reads through fastp at Q25 and MiXCR, keeping productive beta chains. Every CDR3 protein is listed once, alongside the most common genes and DNA of its rows. This sample is represented by about a million distinct CDR3 sequences; about 30% of them were singletons. The leading ten clones occupy roughly 28% of the sample. This TCR derives from a boy under two years old who had a stem cell transplant for SCID, so the T cells may come from the graft donor. Recombination linked TRBV29-1 to TRBJ2-1; the D assignment is uncertain and may be TRBD1 or TRBD2, with 7 bases supporting each. Sequenced here: PBMCs, mostly from graft donor cells, sampled 360 days after TCRalphabeta/CD19-depleted stem cell transplant. CDR3 reads: CSGEGQYNEQFF. In nucleotides, the sequence is TGCAGCGGGGAGGGACAGTACAATGAGCAGTTCTTC.